A selection of T cell receptor beta chains follows, all from one sample in a study of post-analysis software for immune sequencing data. Each CDR3 protein gets one entry after TCRdb re-called the PCR reads with MiXCR. The table has 450,000 to 650,000 distinct CDR3 sequences, 44% seen once. The sample was blood. These receptor sequences come from a girl aged 10 to 17 with multiple sclerosis. The CDR3 runs from the conserved cysteine through the conserved F or W. The D gene is left open where the match is weak. Not all rows give a size; the values are once, few, many and, for expanded clones, a class.

V gene	D gene	J gene	clone size	CDR3 protein	CDR3 DNA
TRBV12-3/TRBV12-4	-	TRBJ1-1	-	CASSWDTEAFF	TGTGCCAGCAGTTGGGACACTGAAGCTTTCTTT
TRBV5-1	TRBD1	TRBJ2-1	-	CASSLAGQGFYGEQFF	TGCGCCAGCAGCTTGGCCGGACAGGGGTTTTACGGTGAGCAGTTCTTC
TRBV12-3/TRBV12-4	-	TRBJ2-1	-	CASSLRFEQFF	TGTGCCAGCAGTTTAAGGTTTGAGCAGTTCTTC
TRBV10-3	-	TRBJ2-7	-	CASGAGTYEQYF	TGTGCCTCGGGGGCAGGAACCTACGAGCAGTACTTC
TRBV7-9	-	TRBJ2-7	-	CASSSLGVPRDEQYF	TGTGCCAGCAGCTCGTTAGGGGTCCCTCGGGACGAGCAGTACTTC
TRBV9	-	TRBJ2-1	-	CASSVEGAPYNEQFF	TGTGCCAGCAGCGTAGAAGGGGCCCCCTACAATGAGCAGTTCTTC
TRBV5-1	TRBD2	TRBJ2-1	-	CASSSASGEQFF	TGCGCCAGCAGCTCCGCTAGCGGAGAGCAGTTCTTC
TRBV14	-	TRBJ1-1	-	CASSQFIRGEAFF	TGTGCCAGCAGCCAATTTATTAGGGGGGAAGCTTTCTTT
TRBV4-1	-	TRBJ1-1	-	CASSHPAGGSEAFF	TGCGCCAGCAGCCACCCGGCGGGGGGCTCTGAAGCTTTCTTT
TRBV29-1	TRBD1	TRBJ2-1	-	CSVAGTGNWNNEQFF	TGCAGCGTCGCCGGGACAGGGAACTGGAACAATGAGCAGTTCTTC
TRBV5-1	-	TRBJ2-3	few	CASSLGGVLTSTDTQYF	TGCGCCAGCAGCTTAGGCGGGGTCCTCACTAGCACAGATACGCAGTATTTT
TRBV12-3/TRBV12-4	-	TRBJ1-2	-	CASSFDRYTYGYTF	TGTGCCAGCAGTTTTGACAGGTATACCTATGGCTACACCTTC
TRBV10-3	-	TRBJ1-2	few	CAISVSTELYGYTF	TGTGCCATCAGTGTTTCGACTGAGCTCTATGGCTACACCTTC
TRBV7-2	-	TRBJ2-7	-	CASSILRDSSYEQYF	TGTGCCAGCAGCATCCTGCGGGACTCCTCTTACGAGCAGTACTTC
TRBV5-1	-	TRBJ1-2	-	CASSVYYSSDYGYTF	TGCGCCAGCAGCGTCTATTACAGCTCCGACTATGGCTACACCTTC
TRBV24-1	TRBD1	TRBJ2-1	-	CATGQGVSSYNEQFF	TGTGCCACCGGTCAGGGGGTTAGCTCCTACAATGAGCAGTTCTTC
TRBV4-1	-	TRBJ2-5	few	CASSQDSRGLQETQYF	TGCGCCAGCAGCCAAGATTCCAGGGGACTACAAGAGACCCAGTACTTC
TRBV9	-	TRBJ2-1	-	CASSAPSDEQFF	TGTGCCAGCAGCGCCCCATCGGATGAGCAGTTCTTC
TRBV5-1	TRBD1	TRBJ2-5	-	CASSLEGAVTRETQYF	TGCGCCAGCAGCTTGGAGGGGGCAGTAACTCGAGAGACCCAGTACTTC
TRBV7-6	-	TRBJ2-7	-	CASSLAPRDACEQYF	TGTGCCAGCAGCTTAGCCCCCAGGGACGCCTGCGAGCAGTACTTC
TRBV6-4	-	TRBJ2-3	-	CASSVRPGPDTQYF	TGTGCCAGCAGTGTCCGTCCGGGTCCAGATACGCAGTATTTT
TRBV4-2	-	TRBJ2-7	-	CASSQVQFPGLTVSYEQYF	TGTGCCAGCAGCCAAGTGCAGTTTCCGGGCCTGACCGTCTCCTACGAGCAGTACTTC
TRBV12-3/TRBV12-4	TRBD2	TRBJ2-3	-	CASSLAGRGVRTDTQYF	TGTGCCAGCAGTTTAGCGGGGCGGGGGGTCCGCACAGATACGCAGTATTTT
TRBV12-3/TRBV12-4	-	TRBJ2-3	-	CASSLQGTTQYF	TGTGCCAGCAGTTTACAGGGTACGACGCAGTATTTT
TRBV20-1	-	TRBJ2-7	-	CSAMRGAASGEQYF	TGCAGTGCTATGAGGGGGGCCGCCTCGGGGGAGCAGTACTTC
TRBV29-1	-	TRBJ2-3	-	CSVGGRVLPSTDTQYF	TGCAGCGTTGGAGGGCGGGTTCTTCCTAGCACAGATACGCAGTATTTT
TRBV5-5	TRBD1	TRBJ1-2	-	CASSSTPGQGRLGYTF	TGTGCCAGCAGCTCCACTCCGGGACAGGGGAGGTTGGGCTACACCTTC
TRBV30	-	TRBJ2-1	-	CACFDHEQFF	TGTGCCTGCTTCGACCATGAGCAGTTCTTC
TRBV29-1	-	TRBJ1-1	-	CSVFEGSTFF	TGCAGCGTTTTCGAGGGATCGACTTTCTTT
TRBV20-1	-	TRBJ2-5	-	CSATLRGGYQETQYF	TGCAGTGCCACTCTCAGGGGAGGGTACCAAGAGACCCAGTACTTC
TRBV20-1	-	TRBJ2-6	-	CSARSQGSGANVLTF	TGCAGTGCTAGAAGTCAGGGCTCTGGGGCCAACGTCCTGACTTTC
TRBV7-2	-	TRBJ1-1	-	CASSPTGLNTEAFF	TGTGCCAGCAGCCCGACAGGTTTGAACACTGAAGCTTTCTTT
TRBV5-1	TRBD2	TRBJ2-1	-	CASRDAGTTHNEQFF	TGCGCCAGCAGGGACGCCGGGACTACACACAATGAGCAGTTCTTC
TRBV28	TRBD1	TRBJ2-1	-	CASSPSTGGSYNEQFF	TGTGCCAGCAGCCCAAGTACAGGGGGCTCCTACAATGAGCAGTTTTTC
TRBV12-3/TRBV12-4	TRBD1	TRBJ1-1	-	CASSTRDRGRTEAFF	TGTGCCAGCAGCACCCGGGACAGGGGTCGGACTGAAGCTTTCTTT
TRBV5-1	-	TRBJ1-2	-	CASRSAYTFSGYTF	TGCGCCAGCAGATCGGCGTACACTTTCAGTGGCTACACCTTC
TRBV5-1	TRBD2	TRBJ2-3	-	CASSAFSGRSTDTQYF	TGCGCCAGCAGCGCCTTTAGCGGGAGGAGCACAGATACGCAGTATTTT
TRBV7-9	-	TRBJ2-5	-	CAGSPTQGYETQYF	TGTGCCGGCAGCCCTACCCAGGGATACGAGACCCAGTACTTC
TRBV20-1	-	TRBJ1-2	few	CSARPNSVRGYGYTF	TGCAGTGCTAGACCCAACTCAGTGAGGGGCTATGGCTACACCTTC
TRBV7-2	-	TRBJ2-7	few	CASSADYYEQYF	TGTGCCAGCAGCGCTGACTACTACGAGCAGTACTTC
TRBV20-1	-	TRBJ1-5	-	CSARRQTGRGNQPQHF	TGCAGTGCTAGAAGGCAGACGGGTAGAGGCAATCAGCCCCAGCATTTT